Following are 20 T cell receptor beta chains from one sample sequenced in a study of T cells in Graves' hyperthyroidism and ophthalmopathy. TCR beta CDR3 regions were amplified from RNA. The HTBI primer set was used in a first-round RT-PCR of the TCR CDR3. Via MiXCR, TCRdb re-called the multiplex PCR reads, giving one row per CDR3 protein. The sample records roughly 290,000 distinct CDR3 sequences, about an eighth being singletons. The sequenced sample consisted of blood. Every receptor here comes from a woman in her thirties or forties with Graves' hyperthyroidism.

The table lists this clonotype with a few counts. The J gene is TRBJ1-4, the V gene TRBV7-9; D unclear. This CDR3 spans 13 amino acids. V gave up 5 bases and J gave up 8 bases, with 12 bases separating them. CDR1 is SEHNR and CDR2 is FQNEAQ in the germline V gene (reference sequence). CDR3 in DNA: TGTGCCAGCAGCCCGTGGGTGGGCGAAAAACTGTTTTTT. It yields the protein CASSPWVGEKLFF. The variable domain in full, with the rest retrieved from reference TRBV7-9 and TRBJ1-4, is DTGVSQNPRHKITKRGQNVTFRCDPISEHNRLYWYRQTLGQGPEFLTYFQNEAQLEKSRLLSDRFSAERPKGSFSTLEIQRTEQGDSAMYLCASSPWVGEKLFFGSGTQLSVL.

This chain links TRBV19 with TRBJ2-5, with TRBD2 matching 9 bases. The J segment lost 4 bases and the V segment lost 5 bases, leaving 5 bases of the junction unmatched. The CDR3 spans 14 residues. The germline CDR1 and CDR2 sequences are LNHDA and SQIVND (reference sequence). The CDR3 DNA follows: TGTGCCAGTAGTGTATCGACTAGCGGAGAGACCCAGTACTTC. The encoded protein is CASSVSTSGETQYF.

Many counts were recorded for this clonotype. The chain combines TRBV12-3 or TRBV12-4 with TRBJ1-4; 7 bases agree with TRBD1. The trim removed 8 bases at V and 4 bases at J, leaving 4 bases unmatched. The CDR3 sequence is 13 residues long. CDR3 DNA sequence: TGTGCCAGCCGGAGACAGGGTAATGAAAAACTGTTTTTT. It specifies CASRRQGNEKLFF.

This rearrangement joins TRBV29-1 to TRBJ2-7; the D gene is possibly TRBD2 (6 bases). Trimming removed 5 bases at V and 5 bases at J, with 22 bases between. CDR1 is SQVTM, CDR2 ANQGSEA, per germline. This CDR3 contains 15 residues. CDR3 bases: TGCAGCGTTCGAGGTCCTGCAGATGGGACTGACGAGCAGTACTTC. This gives the protein CSVRGPADGTDEQYF.

The V and J genes are TRBV6-1 and TRBJ2-3; D is tentatively TRBD1 or TRBD2 (6 bases each). In germline, CDR1 is MNHNS, CDR2 SASEGT. Trimming removed 5 bases from V and 6 bases from J, with 21 bases in between. The CDR3 length is 16 residues. The chain's CDR3 is CASSPLGGLQGDTQYF. The CDR3 DNA reads TGTGCCAGCAGTCCCCTCGGGGGCCTACAAGGCGATACGCAGTATTTT.

This clonotype was counted many times. This chain links TRBV20-1 with TRBJ2-1; 12 nucleotides agree with TRBD2. This CDR3 is built from 15 residues. Germline CDR1 DFQATT, CDR2 SNEGSKA (reference sequence). The V gene end was trimmed by 6 bases and the J gene end by 7 bases; junction bases not matched to a gene: 10. The DNA of the CDR3 is TGCAGTGCCCCTAACCCTAGCGGGAGGGCGAATGAGCAGTTCTTC. Its protein product is CSAPNPSGRANEQFF.

At least ten counts were recorded for this clonotype. The chain links TRBV29-1 to TRBJ2-7, with a possible D match to TRBD2 (5 bases). This CDR3 has 13 residues. Trimming shortened V by 0 bases and J by 0 bases, and 6 bases separated the two germline ends. The germline V gene has CDR1 SQVTM and CDR2 ANQGSEA. CDR3 region: CSVEDRDSYEQYF. The CDR3 DNA follows: TGCAGCGTTGAAGATCGGGACTCCTACGAGCAGTACTTC.

This clonotype was seen many times. DNA of the CDR3: TGTGCCAGTAGTATAGCTGAGACGGACGATGGCTACACCTTC. Protein product: CASSIAETDDGYTF. The chain is built from TRBV19 and TRBJ1-2, with D unclear. Per germline, CDR1 LNHDA and CDR2 SQIVND (reference sequence). The CDR3 is 14 residues long. The V end was cut by 1 base, the J end by 6 bases, with 12 bases between. The full variable domain, rest sourced from reference TRBV19 and TRBJ1-2, is DGGITQSPKYLFRKEGQNVTLSCEQNLNHDAMYWYRQDPGQGLRLIYYSQIVNDFQKGDIAEGYSVSREKKESFPLTVTSAQKNPTAFYLCASSIAETDDGYTFGSGTRLTVV.

In its sample, this clonotype was seen a few times. CDR3 amino acids: CATSALAGEGTGELFF. For the CDR3, the DNA is TGTGCCACCAGTGCACTAGCGGGAGAAGGGACCGGGGAGCTGTTTTTT. This rearrangement joins TRBV24-1 to TRBJ2-2; 11 bases agree with TRBD2. The germline gives CDR1 KGHDR, CDR2 SFDVKD. The CDR3 sequence is 16 residues long. Trimming removed 5 bases from V and 5 bases from J; junction bases left unmatched: 6.

There are many counts of this clonotype. V and J are TRBV2 and TRBJ2-5; TRBD1 matches at 7 bases. This CDR3 spans 16 amino acids. Looked up from germline, CDR1 is SNHLY and CDR2 is FYNNEI. The trim removed 0 bases at V and 4 bases at J, leaving 8 bases unmatched. The DNA of the CDR3 is TGTGCCAGCAGTGAAGCGCTGTCAGGGGGACGAGAGACCCAGTACTTC. Protein sequence: CASSEALSGGRETQYF.

In this sample, this clonotype turned up many times. The rearrangement links TRBV10-3 to TRBJ2-1; 7 bases line up with TRBD2. The CDR3 has 18 residues. Germline V lookup: CDR1 ENHRY, CDR2 SYGVKD. The V and J ends lost 2 bases and 0 bases, in that order; junction bases with no gene match: 10. The CDR3 loop is CAISEEFRAGSSYNEQFF. The CDR3 DNA reads as TGTGCCATCAGTGAGGAGTTCCGAGCGGGAAGCTCCTACAATGAGCAGTTCTTC.

This chain links TRBV20-1 with TRBJ2-3, with D perhaps TRBD2 (7 bases). CDR1 is DFQATT and CDR2 is SNEGSKA in the germline V gene (reference sequence). The CDR3 length is 14 residues. The V end lost 3 bases, the J end lost 5 bases, and 15 bases lay between the germline ends. The CDR3 is CSASSGRGGDTQYF. DNA for the CDR3: TGCAGTGCTAGTAGCGGTAGGGGGGGAGATACGCAGTATTTT.

The table lists this clonotype with a few counts. This chain uses TRBV6-9 with TRBJ1-3; no reliable D call. CDR3 length equals 15 residues. V lost 2 bases to trimming and J lost 4 bases, with 12 bases between them. Germline V gene data show CDR1 as MNHGY and CDR2 as SVAAGI. The CDR3 loop reads CASSYAPSRGNTIYF. CDR3 in DNA: TGTGCCAGCAGTTATGCCCCTTCCAGGGGAAACACCATATATTTT.

The chain uses TRBV7-3 and TRBJ1-1; perhaps TRBD1 as D (5 bases). The CDR3 sequence is 15 residues long. From germline, CDR1 is SGHTA and CDR2 FQGTGA. V was trimmed by 4 bases and J by 1 base, leaving 13 bases between them. CDR3 nucleotides: TGTGCCAGCAGCTCCACCGGGACTCAGAACACTGAAGCTTTCTTT. Translated, it gives CASSSTGTQNTEAFF.

The CDR3 DNA reads TGCGCCAGCAGCCTGACAGGGATCGATGGCTACACCTTC. The encoded protein is CASSLTGIDGYTF. J is TRBJ1-2 and V is TRBV4-1, with TRBD1 identical over 7 bases. The CDR3 runs to 13 residues. V lost 4 bases to trimming and J lost 6 bases; unmatched junction nucleotides: 5. The germline gives CDR1 MGHRA, CDR2 YSYEKL.

In this sample, this clonotype turned up many times. The chain joins TRBV28 to TRBJ1-1; possibly TRBD1 for D (6 bases). The CDR3 is 11 amino acids. Germline V CDR1 and CDR2: MDHEN, SYDVKM. V was shortened by 7 bases and J by 4 bases, with 7 bases between the two germline ends. The CDR3 nucleotides are TGTGCCAGCAAGGGGGGCACTGAAGCTTTCTTT. This encodes CASKGGTEAFF.

This clonotype came up many times. This rearrangement joins TRBV6-5 to TRBJ1-2, with TRBD1 as a possible D gene (6 bases). The V gene's germline CDR1 is MNHEY and CDR2 SVGAGI. The CDR3 runs 13 residues. V lost 0 bases and J 8 bases, leaving 10 bases between the germline ends. The CDR3 DNA reads as TGTGCCAGCAGTTACTCTAACAGGGACGGCTACACCTTC. This encodes CASSYSNRDGYTF.

The chain recombines TRBV6-4 with TRBJ2-2, with 8 bases matching TRBD2. Germline V gene data show CDR1 as MRHNA and CDR2 as SNTAGT. The V gene end was trimmed by 5 bases and the J gene end by 5 bases; junction bases not matched to a gene: 4. CDR3 length: 14 amino acids. CDR3 loop: CASSPSGGTGELFF. The CDR3 coding sequence is TGTGCCAGCAGTCCTTCGGGAGGGACCGGGGAGCTGTTTTTT.

This clonotype has a count of ten or more. The chain couples TRBV20-1 to TRBJ2-5; D is perhaps TRBD2 (5 bases). Germline V gene data show CDR1 as DFQATT and CDR2 as SNEGSKA (reference sequence). This CDR3 is 13 amino acids long. V lost 1 base and J lost 8, with 14 bases in between. CDR3 sequence (DNA): TGCAGTGCTAGAGCCCACCACCGGGATACCCAGTACTTC. Amino acids: CSARAHHRDTQYF.

This clonotype was seen many times. The chain couples TRBV30 to TRBJ2-1; TRBD1 aligns across 11 bases. There are 14 residues in the CDR3. Trimming took 3 bases from V and 7 from J; bases not matched to a gene: 5. Germline V CDR1 and CDR2: GTSNPN, SVGIG (reference sequence). CDR3 sequence: CAWSRGQGGNEQFF. For the CDR3, the DNA is TGTGCCTGGAGCCGGGGACAGGGGGGGAATGAGCAGTTCTTC.